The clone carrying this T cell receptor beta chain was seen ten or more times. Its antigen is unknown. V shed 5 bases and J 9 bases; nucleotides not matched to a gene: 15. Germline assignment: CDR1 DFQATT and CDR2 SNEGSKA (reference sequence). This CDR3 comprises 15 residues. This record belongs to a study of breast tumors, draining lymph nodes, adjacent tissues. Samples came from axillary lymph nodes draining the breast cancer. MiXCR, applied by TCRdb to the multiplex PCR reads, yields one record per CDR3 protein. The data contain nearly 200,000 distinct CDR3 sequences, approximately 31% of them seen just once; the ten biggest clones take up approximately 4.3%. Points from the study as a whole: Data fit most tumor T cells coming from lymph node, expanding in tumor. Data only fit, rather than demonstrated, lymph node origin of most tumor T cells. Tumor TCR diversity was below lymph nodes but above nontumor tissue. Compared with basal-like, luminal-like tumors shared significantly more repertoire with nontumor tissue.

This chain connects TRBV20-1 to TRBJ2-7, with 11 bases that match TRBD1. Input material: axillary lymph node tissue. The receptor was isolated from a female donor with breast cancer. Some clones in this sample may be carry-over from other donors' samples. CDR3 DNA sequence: TGCAGTGCTGCCCCAACCGGGACAGGGGGAGCTGTGCAGTACTTC. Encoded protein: CSAAPTGTGGAVQYF.